This TCR beta chain was recovered during a study of CD8+ T cells in alopecia areata. This clone turned up a few times. No antigen is known for it. A read error may produce the germline difference seen at one junction end. Following extraction, RNA underwent reverse transcription to cDNA, which served as the sequencing template. Only in-frame clones appear in the TCRdb table, and some are missing; sequencing was by immunoSEQ multiplex PCR. This sample yields 130,000 to 150,000 clones, of which about 51% are seen a single time; 0.85% to 1% belongs to the top ten. Findings and limits, study-wide: Clonality exceeded that of normal scalp in lesional scalp, most notably in alopecia totalis/universalis.

The CDR3 sequence is 13 residues long. Germline CDR1 SQVTM, CDR2 ANQGSEA. The clonotype was recovered from a human donor with alopecia areata. The V call is TRBV29-1, the J call TRBJ1-1; 7 bases fit TRBD1. The sequences come from CD4+ T cells sorted from blood, collected at week 0. CDR3 in amino acids: CSVEDWEGAEAFF. The CDR3 nucleotides read TGCAGCGTTGAAGATTGGGAGGGGGCTGAGGCTTTCTTT. The whole variable domain, filled in from reference TRBV29-1 and TRBJ1-1, reads SAVISQKPSRDICQRGTSLTIQCQVDSQVTMMFWYRQQPGQSLTLIATANQGSEATYESGFVIDKFPISRPNLTFSTLTVSNMSPEDSSIYLCSVEDWEGAEAFFGQGTRLTVV.